Listed here are 10 T cell receptor beta chains from one sample, sequenced in a study of cytomegalovirus exposure and HLA in healthy donors. The PCR was carried out with 60 Vbeta primers and 13 Jbeta primers. TCRdb's copy holds only in-frame clones and misses some; the assay was immunoSEQ multiplex PCR. In the table there are 150,000 to 200,000 clones, about 80% of which are singletons. Sequenced material: PBMCs. These receptors were obtained from a woman in her 40s in good health and CMV-seronegative.

This chain connects TRBV2 to TRBJ1-6; D not certain. The CDR3 is 13 amino acids. Per germline, CDR1 SNHLY and CDR2 FYNNEI. Deletions cut 5 bases from V and 3 bases from J, with 5 bases between. Here the CDR3 reads CASSPNYNSPLHF. CDR3 bases: TGTGCCAGCAGTCCTAACTATAATTCACCCCTCCACTTT. The entire variable domain, with the rest obtained from reference TRBV2 and TRBJ1-6, is as follows: EPEVTQTPSHQVTQMGQEVILRCVPISNHLYFYWYRQILGQKVEFLVSFYNNEISEKSEIFDDQFSVERPDGSNFTLKIRSTKLEDSAMYFCASSPNYNSPLHFGNGTRLTVT.

Here the CDR3 DNA reads TGCAGCGTTGAGGTGTTGTCAGATCACTACGAGCAGTACTTC. Translated: CSVEVLSDHYEQYF. V gene TRBV29-1 combines with J gene TRBJ2-7; D is uncertain. Germline V gene lookup returns CDR1 SQVTM and CDR2 ANQGSEA. V was shortened by 3 bases and J by 3 bases, with 15 bases between the two germline ends. The CDR3 totals 14 residues.

V gene TRBV27 combines with J gene TRBJ2-5; the match to TRBD2 covers 11 bases. The J call may be faulty, since TRBJ2-7 better matches the DNA end. This CDR3 has 16 residues. Germline loops: CDR1 MNHEY, CDR2 SMNVEV (reference sequence). CDR3 bases: TGTGCCAGCAGTATTAGCGGGAGGGCCCTATCCTACGAGCAGTACTTC. Encoded protein: CASSISGRALSYEQYF.

The chain recombines TRBV7-2 with TRBJ1-1; 8 bases are a match to TRBD1. The CDR3 is made up of 15 amino acids. The germline V gene encodes CDR1 SGHTA and CDR2 FQGNSA. Trimming at V came to 5 bases and at J to 1 base, leaving 6 bases not matched to a gene. The CDR3 nucleotides read TGTGCCAGCAGCCTCCCCACAGGGGGGAACACTGAAGCTTTCTTT. Translation gives CASSLPTGGNTEAFF.

This chain links TRBV19 with TRBJ2-6, with D tentatively TRBD1 (6 bases). The V gene lost 4 bases and the J gene lost 0 bases, with 13 bases spanning the gap. The V gene's germline CDR1 is LNHDA and CDR2 SQIVND (reference sequence). The CDR3 is 17 amino acids. The CDR3 region has the DNA TGTGCCAGTAGTAGGGGGCCGCATCGCTCTGGGGCCAACGTCCTGACTTTC. As protein: CASSRGPHRSGANVLTF.

This rearrangement joins TRBV23-1 to TRBJ1-6; maybe TRBD1 (5 bases). TRBV23-1 counts as an open reading frame of uncertain function. Trimming took 3 bases from V and 12 from J, leaving 18 bases between them. This CDR3 spans 15 amino acids. The CDR3 region is CASSHRGTAKRPLHF. As DNA, the CDR3 is TGCGCCAGCAGTCACCGGGGGACCGCCAAAAGACCCCTCCACTTT.

This clone was detected only a few times. The J gene is TRBJ2-6, the V gene TRBV27, with 7 bases that match TRBD1. CDR1 is MNHEY, CDR2 SMNVEV, per germline (reference sequence). CDR3 length: 16 amino acids. J lost 1 base, V lost 4 bases, and 4 bases had no gene match. CDR3: CASSYLQGSGANVLTF. In nucleotides, the CDR3 is TGTGCCAGCAGTTACCTACAGGGGTCTGGGGCCAACGTCCTGACTTTC.

This clone was detected only once. V is TRBV5-6 and J is TRBJ1-4; the D gene is possibly TRBD1 (6 bases). Germline V CDR1 and CDR2: SGHDT, YYEEEE. V dropped 4 bases and J dropped 6 bases, with 16 bases sitting between them. This CDR3 spans 15 amino acids. The CDR3 DNA sequence: TGTGCCAGCAGCCTCCAGGTGGGGGGGCATGAAAAACTGTTTTTT. The encoded protein is CASSLQVGGHEKLFF.

The rearrangement uses TRBV4-3 and TRBJ1-2; no firm D call. The germline V gene has CDR1 LGHNA and CDR2 YSLEER. This CDR3 is 14 amino acids long. The V gene lost 3 bases and the J gene lost 4 bases, with 12 bases spanning the gap. The chain's CDR3 is CASSQKQTFYGYTF. The CDR3 bases are TGCGCCAGCAGCCAGAAACAGACATTCTATGGCTACACCTTC.

Here the CDR3 DNA reads TGTGCCAGCAGCTTCACAGGGGGATCGGCTGAAGCTTTCTTT. This codes for CASSFTGGSAEAFF. The gene calls are TRBV5-6 and TRBJ1-1, with 8 bases lining up with TRBD1. CDR3 length: 14 residues. Germline assignment: CDR1 SGHDT and CDR2 YYEEEE. J lost 6 bases, V lost 2 bases, and 6 bases had no gene match.